The present entry profiles one T cell receptor beta chain with its context. TCRdb keeps only in-frame clones here, not all; method: immunoSEQ multiplex PCR. The repertoire includes about 97,000 clones, roughly 87% of them detected once, and around 5% sits in the top ten. V lost 4 bases, J lost 3 bases, and 7 bases stayed unmatched. The CDR3 is 15 amino acids. Germline CDR1 and CDR2: SGHDT and YYEEEE. The source of the sample is a study of blood T cell repertoires in COVID-19. This sequence originates from a woman between 50 and 59 years old with COVID-19, enrolled during active disease. The sample was peripheral blood. V is TRBV5-6 and J is TRBJ1-5; TRBD1 agrees at 7 bases. The CDR3 loop reads CASSLRDSLNQPQHF. In nucleotides, the CDR3 is TGTGCCAGCAGCCTCCGGGACAGCCTCAATCAGCCCCAGCATTTT.